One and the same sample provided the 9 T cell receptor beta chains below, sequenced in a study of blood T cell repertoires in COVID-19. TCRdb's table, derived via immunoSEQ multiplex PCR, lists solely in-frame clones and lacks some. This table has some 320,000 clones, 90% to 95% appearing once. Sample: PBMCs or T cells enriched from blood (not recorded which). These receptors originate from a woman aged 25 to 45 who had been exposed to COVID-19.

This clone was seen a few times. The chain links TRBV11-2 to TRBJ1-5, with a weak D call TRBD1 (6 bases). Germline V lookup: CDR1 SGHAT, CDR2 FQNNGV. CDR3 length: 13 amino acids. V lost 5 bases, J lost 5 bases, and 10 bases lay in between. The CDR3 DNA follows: TGTGCCAGCAGCATACAGGGCCATCAGCCCCAGCATTTT. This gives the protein CASSIQGHQPQHF.

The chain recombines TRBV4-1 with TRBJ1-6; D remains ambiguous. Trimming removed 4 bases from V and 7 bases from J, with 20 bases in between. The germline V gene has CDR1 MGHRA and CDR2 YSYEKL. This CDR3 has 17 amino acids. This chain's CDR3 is CASSPRRSRYVNSPLHF. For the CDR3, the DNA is TGCGCCAGCAGCCCTCGGCGGTCCAGATACGTGAATTCACCCCTCCACTTT.

The CDR3 reads CASSPSGTLGANVLTF. CDR3 nucleotides: TGTGCCAGCAGCCCTAGCGGGACTCTTGGGGCCAACGTCCTGACTTTC. This sequence joins TRBV6-2 or TRBV6-3 and TRBJ2-6; TRBD2 matches at 9 bases. The V segment lost 6 bases and the J segment 3 bases; nucleotides outside the gene matches: 6. In germline, CDR1 is MNHEY, CDR2 SVGEGT. The CDR3 spans 16 residues.

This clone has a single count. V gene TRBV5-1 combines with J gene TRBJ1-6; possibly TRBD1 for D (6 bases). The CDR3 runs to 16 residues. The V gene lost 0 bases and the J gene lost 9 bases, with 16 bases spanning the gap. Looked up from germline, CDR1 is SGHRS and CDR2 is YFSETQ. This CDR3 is CASSLVEGGTRSPLHF. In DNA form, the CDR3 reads TGCGCCAGCAGCTTGGTAGAGGGGGGGACACGTTCACCCCTCCACTTT.

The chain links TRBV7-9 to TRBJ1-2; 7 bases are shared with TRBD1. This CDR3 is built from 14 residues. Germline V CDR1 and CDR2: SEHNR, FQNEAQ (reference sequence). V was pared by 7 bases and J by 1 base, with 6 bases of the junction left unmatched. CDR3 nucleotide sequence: TGTGCCAGCATCAGGACAGGACTTAACTATGGCTACACCTTC. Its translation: CASIRTGLNYGYTF.

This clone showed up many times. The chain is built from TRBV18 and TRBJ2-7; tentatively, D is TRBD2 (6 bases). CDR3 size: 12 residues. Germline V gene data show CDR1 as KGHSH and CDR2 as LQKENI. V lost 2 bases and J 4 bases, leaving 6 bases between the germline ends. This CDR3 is CASSPGGYEQYF. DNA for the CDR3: TGTGCCAGCTCACCAGGAGGGTACGAGCAGTACTTC.

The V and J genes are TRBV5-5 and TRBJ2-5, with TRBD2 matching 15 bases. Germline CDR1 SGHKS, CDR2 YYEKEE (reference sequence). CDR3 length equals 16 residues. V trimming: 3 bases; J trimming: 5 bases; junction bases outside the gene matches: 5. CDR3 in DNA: TGTGCCAGCAGCTCCGGACTAGCGGGGGGGCCGGAGACCCAGTACTTC. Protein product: CASSSGLAGGPETQYF. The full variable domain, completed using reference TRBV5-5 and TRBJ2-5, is DAGVTQSPTHLIKTRGQQVTLRCSPISGHKSVSWYQQVLGQGPQFIFQYYEKEERGRGNFPDRFSARQFPNYSSELNVNALLLGDSALYLCASSSGLAGGPETQYFGPGTRLLVL.

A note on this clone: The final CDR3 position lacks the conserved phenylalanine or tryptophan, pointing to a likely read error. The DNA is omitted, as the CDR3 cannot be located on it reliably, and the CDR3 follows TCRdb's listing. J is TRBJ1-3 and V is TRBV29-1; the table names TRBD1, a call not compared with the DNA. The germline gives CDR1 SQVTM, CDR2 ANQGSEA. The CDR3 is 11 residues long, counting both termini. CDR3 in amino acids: CSVEDGTGPAL.

The CDR3 nucleotides are TGTGCCAGCAGCGTAGGAAGGAGGGTGATTAATGAAAAACTGTTTTTT. As protein: CASSVGRRVINEKLFF. The chain carries TRBV9 and TRBJ1-4; D is unresolved. V dropped 0 bases and J dropped 4 bases, with 13 bases sitting between them. CDR3 length: 16 residues. Germline CDR1 and CDR2: SGDLS and YYNGEE. The entire variable domain, with the rest obtained from reference TRBV9 and TRBJ1-4, is as follows: DSGVTQTPKHLITATGQRVTLRCSPRSGDLSVYWYQQSLDQGLQFLIQYYNGEERAKGNILERFSAQQFPDLHSELNLSSLELGDSALYFCASSVGRRVINEKLFFGSGTQLSVL.